The following is a T cell receptor (beta chain) sequence with its context. This sample is drawn from a study of T cell changes during pregnancy in multiple sclerosis. Germline V gene data show CDR1 as LNHDA and CDR2 as SQIVND (reference sequence). The CDR3 runs 17 residues. V trimming: 2 bases; J trimming: 0 bases; junction bases outside the gene matches: 4. Clones were sequenced by immunoSEQ multiplex PCR, and TCRdb holds only the in-frame ones, with some missing. In the table there are tens of thousands of clones, roughly nine tenths of which are singletons. The source material was CD4+ T cells from peripheral blood mononuclear cells, sampled in the first trimester of pregnancy. The V and J genes are TRBV19 and TRBJ2-4; 10 bases line up with TRBD2. The receptor was derived from a female donor with multiple sclerosis, enrolled in a pregnancy study. For the CDR3, the DNA is TGTGCCAGTAGTATACTAGCGGGGGCCCTAGCCAAAAACATTCAGTACTTC. Protein sequence: CASSILAGALAKNIQYF.